The rows below give T cell receptor beta chains drawn from one sample of a study of patients and donors after allogeneic stem cell transplantation. TCRdb processed the RT-PCR reads anew with MiXCR; each CDR3 protein has one entry. The table includes roughly 230,000 distinct CDR3 sequences, approximately 14% detected once. The specimen was blood, either unsorted or a sorted T cell fraction (not recorded which). The receptors originated from a human donor who was either an allogeneic HSCT recipient or a stem cell or donor lymphocyte infusion donor (not recorded which). It is not recorded whose cells these are; they may come from a transplant donor. CDR3s include the opening cysteine and the closing phenylalanine or tryptophan. A D gene is named only where the DNA matches it firmly. Not all rows give a size; the values are once, few, many and, for expanded clones, a class.

few	TRBJ1-3	.	TRBV21-1	CATLPGQEPKAPGNTIYF	TGTGCCACCCTACCGGGACAGGAGCCTAAAGCCCCTGGAAACACCATATATTTT
many	TRBJ2-1	TRBD2	TRBV24-1	CATSGPSGANEQFF	TGTGCCACCAGTGGCCCTAGCGGCGCCAATGAGCAGTTCTTC
many	TRBJ1-5	.	TRBV27	CASSDRFLQPQHF	TGTGCCAGCAGTGACAGGTTTTTACAGCCCCAGCATTTT
few	TRBJ1-6	TRBD1	TRBV6-1	CASRADRENSPLHF	TGTGCCAGCAGGGCTGACAGGGAAAATTCACCCCTCCACTTT
.	TRBJ2-1	TRBD2	TRBV11-3	CASSSRWTSGRYEQFF	TGTGCCAGCAGCTCCCGATGGACTAGCGGGAGATATGAGCAGTTCTTC
many	TRBJ1-1	.	TRBV7-3	CASSLTPWGTEAFF	TGTGCCAGCAGCTTAACACCCTGGGGCACTGAAGCTTTCTTT
.	TRBJ1-6	.	TRBV4-3	CATSQESPGVNSPLHF	TGCGCCACCAGCCAAGAATCCCCAGGAGTGAATTCACCCCTCCACTTT
.	TRBJ2-5	.	TRBV2	CASSESRGEQETQYF	TGTGCCAGCAGTGAATCGCGGGGCGAACAAGAGACCCAGTACTTC
many	TRBJ1-4	TRBD1	TRBV4-2	CASSPQDRGLNEKLFF	TGTGCCAGCAGCCCTCAGGACAGGGGACTTAATGAAAAACTGTTTTTT
few	TRBJ2-7	.	TRBV5-1	CASSPSGKGGYFSYEQYF	TGCGCCAGCAGCCCATCAGGGAAGGGGGGCTATTTTTCCTACGAGCAGTACTTC
many	TRBJ2-7	TRBD2	TRBV5-1	CASSSGGLAGTEQYF	TGCGCCAGCAGCTCTGGCGGACTAGCGGGAACCGAGCAGTACTTC
few	TRBJ2-7	.	TRBV3-1	CASSQRGEQYF	TGTGCCAGCAGCCAACGAGGCGAGCAGTACTTC
many	TRBJ2-5	TRBD2	TRBV6-2/TRBV6-3	CASSQTSRVETQYF	TGTGCCAGCAGTCAGACTAGCAGAGTGGAGACCCAGTACTTC
few	TRBJ2-1	TRBD2	TRBV19	CASGRYSGGYNEQFF	TGTGCCAGTGGTAGATATAGCGGGGGATACAATGAGCAGTTCTTC
few	TRBJ1-1	.	TRBV9	CASSVSPGGTEAFF	TGTGCCAGCAGCGTAAGCCCCGGGGGCACTGAAGCTTTCTTT
few	TRBJ1-4	.	TRBV27	CASTRWGAGEKLFF	TGTGCCAGCACTCGATGGGGGGCTGGTGAAAAACTGTTTTTT
many	TRBJ1-2	.	TRBV9	CASSARDIGGHGYTF	TGTGCCAGCAGCGCCCGGGACATTGGTGGACATGGCTACACCTTC
many	TRBJ1-2	TRBD1	TRBV2	CASSEQDRGHGYTF	TGTGCCAGCAGTGAGCAGGACAGGGGCCATGGCTACACCTTC
many	TRBJ2-3	.	TRBV12-3/TRBV12-4	CASSRTAGTDTQYF	TGTGCCAGCAGTCGGACAGCGGGCACAGATACGCAGTATTTT
many	TRBJ2-5	.	TRBV12-3/TRBV12-4	CASSLRGETQYF	TGTGCCAGCAGTTTACGGGGAGAGACCCAGTACTTC
few	TRBJ1-2	.	TRBV6-1	CASSASKATDDIANYGYTF	TGTGCCAGCAGTGCGTCTAAGGCGACCGATGATATAGCTAACTATGGCTACACCTTC
few	TRBJ2-7	TRBD1	TRBV5-1	CASSSGTGGPEQYF	TGCGCCAGCAGTTCCGGGACAGGGGGTCCCGAGCAGTACTTC
many	TRBJ1-4	.	TRBV4-1	CASSQEWGGDEKLFF	TGCGCCAGCAGCCAAGAATGGGGTGGGGATGAAAAACTGTTTTTT
few	TRBJ1-4	.	TRBV6-1	CASMRARVEKLFF	TGTGCCAGCATGCGGGCTCGGGTTGAAAAACTGTTTTTT
.	TRBJ2-1	TRBD2	TRBV2	CASRIPGLAGVTEQFF	TGTGCCAGCAGAATACCGGGACTAGCGGGAGTCACTGAGCAGTTCTTC
many	TRBJ1-2	.	TRBV5-6	CASSLGPGGYTF	TGTGCCAGCAGCCTGGGGCCGGGCGGCTACACCTTC